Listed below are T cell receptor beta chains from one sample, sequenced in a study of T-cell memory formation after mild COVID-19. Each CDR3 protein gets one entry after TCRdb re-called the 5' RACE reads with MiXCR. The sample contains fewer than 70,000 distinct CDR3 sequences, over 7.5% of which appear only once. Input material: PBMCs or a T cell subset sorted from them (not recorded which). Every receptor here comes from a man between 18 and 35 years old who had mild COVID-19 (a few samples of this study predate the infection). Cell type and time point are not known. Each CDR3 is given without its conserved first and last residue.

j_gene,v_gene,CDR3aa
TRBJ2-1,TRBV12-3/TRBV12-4,ASSPTSGNQF
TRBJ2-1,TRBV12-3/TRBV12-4,ASSTQGPGNEQF
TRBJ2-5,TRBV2,ASSRGTAQETQY
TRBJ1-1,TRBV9,ASSVALGTEAF
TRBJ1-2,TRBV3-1,ASSQQGSYGYT
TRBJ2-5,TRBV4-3,ASSQGRGETQY
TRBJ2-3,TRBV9,ASSVVSVSTDTQY
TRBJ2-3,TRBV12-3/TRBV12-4,ASRLGQGALDTQY
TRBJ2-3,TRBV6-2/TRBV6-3,ASSYSTANTQY
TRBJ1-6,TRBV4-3,ASSQDYFAVGSPLH
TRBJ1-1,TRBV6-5,ASSYRLGGNTEAF
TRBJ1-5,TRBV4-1,ASSQRHVSNQPQH
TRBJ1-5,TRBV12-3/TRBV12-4,AAIKGQVNQPQH
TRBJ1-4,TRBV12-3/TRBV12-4,ASSNRGGVREKLF
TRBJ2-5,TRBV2,ASFRPGQQETQY
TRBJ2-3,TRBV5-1,ASSLESDTQY
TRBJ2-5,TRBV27,ASSTLSLVQETQY
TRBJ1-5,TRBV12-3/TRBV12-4,ASRKRTGVGQPQH
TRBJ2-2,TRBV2,ASSELPGGNTGELF
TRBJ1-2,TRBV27,ASSLGAGGDGYT
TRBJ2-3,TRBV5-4,ASSIADTQY
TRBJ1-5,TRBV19,ASHDIATQPQH
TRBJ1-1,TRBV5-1,ASSLETENTEAF
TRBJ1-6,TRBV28,ASSDPYNSPLH
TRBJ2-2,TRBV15,ATSRDVEVLASGGTGVLF
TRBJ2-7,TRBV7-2,ASSAGGPSTEQY
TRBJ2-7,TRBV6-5,ASSLDGGKSYEQY
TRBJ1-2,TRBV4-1,ASSQPSDRPNYGYT
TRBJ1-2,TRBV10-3,AISEPAGVSDGYT
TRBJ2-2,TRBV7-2,ASSSGQTTGELF
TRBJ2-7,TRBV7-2,ASSPVSGGYEQY
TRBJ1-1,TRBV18,ASSPGAMNTEAF
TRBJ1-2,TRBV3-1,ASSYTAFEGYT
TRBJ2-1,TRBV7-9,ASRATSGGYYNEQF
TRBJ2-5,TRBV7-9,ASSPQGARETQY
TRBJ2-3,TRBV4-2,ASSQDWTPGPGTDTQY
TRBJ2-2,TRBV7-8,ASSLLGGTNTGELF
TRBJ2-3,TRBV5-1,ASSFQGSTDTQY
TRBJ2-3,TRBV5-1,ASSTEGSDTQY
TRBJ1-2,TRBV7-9,ASSPEFYGYT
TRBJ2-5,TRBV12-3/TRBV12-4,ASSLERGQETQY
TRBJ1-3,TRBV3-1,ASSQTGLISGNTIY
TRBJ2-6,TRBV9,ASSVGGQGANVLT
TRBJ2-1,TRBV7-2,ASRPRQGGTMV
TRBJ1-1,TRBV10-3,AISESTWAF
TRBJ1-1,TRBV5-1,ASSLDRTGRGGTEAF
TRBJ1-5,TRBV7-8,ASSENPTINQPQH
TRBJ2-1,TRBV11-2,ASSLGFVLNEQF
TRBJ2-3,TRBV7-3,ASSKGQGDTQY
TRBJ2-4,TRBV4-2,ASSQAGQGNIQY
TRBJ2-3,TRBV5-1,ATGIGLASDTQY
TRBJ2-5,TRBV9,ASRRGTSETETQY